The rows below give T cell receptor beta chains drawn from one sample of a study of cytotoxic CD8 clonotypes in ibrutinib-treated CLL. Some clones are missing from TCRdb's copy, which holds only in-frame ones; the method was immunoSEQ multiplex PCR. The sample lists some 46,000 clones, around 70% occurring once. The sequencing used PBMCs, collected after 12 months of ibrutinib treatment. These receptors originate from a human donor with chronic lymphocytic leukemia. CDR3s include the opening cysteine and the closing phenylalanine or tryptophan. The D gene is left open where the match is weak. Size tells how often a clone was seen (once, few, many) or the class of an expanded clone, and some rows leave it out.

j_call,d_call,v_call,clone_size,cdr3_nt,cdr3_aa
TRBJ1-4,.,TRBV18,.,TGTGCCAGCTCACTCCGGAGAGGGGAAGAAAAACTGTTTTTT,CASSLRRGEEKLFF
TRBJ2-3,TRBD2,TRBV7-3,.,TGTGCCAGCAGCCTCACTCCCCCCCTAAATAGCGGGGGGTTCCCAGATACGCAGTATTTT,CASSLTPPLNSGGFPDTQYF
TRBJ2-7,TRBD2,TRBV19,.,TGTGCCAGTAGTATTGAGGCGAGCGGGGTTCCCTACGAGCAGTACTTC,CASSIEASGVPYEQYF
TRBJ2-2,TRBD2,TRBV5-1,.,TGCGCCAGCAGCCCGCGGGGGGCTTCTGGGGAGCTGTTTTTT,CASSPRGASGELFF
TRBJ2-2,TRBD1,TRBV7-9,.,TGTGCCAGCAGCTTACCCCCTCAGACAGGGCCCACCGGGGAGCTGTTTTTT,CASSLPPQTGPTGELFF
TRBJ2-4,TRBD2,TRBV5-6,once,TGTGCCAGCAGCGCGACTAGCGGGGGGAAAAACATTCAGTACTTC,CASSATSGGKNIQYF
TRBJ1-2,TRBD1,TRBV29-1,.,TGCAGCGTTGTAACAGGGGTTAACTATGGCTACACCTTC,CSVVTGVNYGYTF
TRBJ2-3,.,TRBV7-2,few,TGTGCCAGCAGTTTAGGGGGGGCCAGCACAGATACGCAGTATTTT,CASSLGGASTDTQYF
TRBJ1-2,TRBD1,TRBV29-1,.,TGCAGCGTGACCACCGGGACAGCTAACTATGGCTACACCTTC,CSVTTGTANYGYTF
TRBJ1-2,.,TRBV18,.,TGTGCCAGCTCACCACGGGACCGGGGGGGCTACACCTTC,CASSPRDRGGYTF
TRBJ1-1,.,TRBV6-1,.,TGTGCCAGCAGGACTGTGAACACTGAAGCTTTCTTT,CASRTVNTEAFF
TRBJ2-1,.,TRBV7-2,.,TGTGCCAGCAGATACCTCAGTGACGGGGTAGCGGACAATGAGCAGTTCTTC,CASRYLSDGVADNEQFF
TRBJ2-3,.,TRBV9,.,TGTGCCAGCAGCCCAGAGGGTCGACTCACAGATACGCAGTATTTT,CASSPEGRLTDTQYF
TRBJ2-2,.,TRBV9,.,TGTGCCAGCAGCGTAGTCGGGGGTGGGACCGGGGAGCTGTTTTTT,CASSVVGGGTGELFF
TRBJ2-2,TRBD1,TRBV18,.,TGTGCCAGCTCACAAGGACAGGGGGCGAACGGGGAGCTGTTTTTT,CASSQGQGANGELFF
TRBJ1-1,TRBD1,TRBV11-2,.,TGTGCCAGCAGCTCTCGGACAGGGCCTGCCACTGAAGCTTTCTTT,CASSSRTGPATEAFF
TRBJ1-2,.,TRBV27,few,TGTGCCACCCGGGGGGGCATAAACTATGGCTACACCTTC,CATRGGINYGYTF
TRBJ1-4,.,TRBV9,.,TGTGCCAGCAGCGTCTCGTCGGGGCAAACTAATGAAAAACTGTTTTTT,CASSVSSGQTNEKLFF
TRBJ2-2,.,TRBV7-7,few,TGTGCTAGCTTAGGGAACACCGGGGAGCTGTTTTTT,CASLGNTGELFF
TRBJ2-7,TRBD1,TRBV7-6,.,TGTGCCAGCAGCCCAGACAGGGAGCTGGTCGAGCAGTACTTC,CASSPDRELVEQYF
TRBJ1-5,.,TRBV2,few,TGTGCCAGCAGTGAAAACAGGGCAAATCAGCCCCAGCATTTT,CASSENRANQPQHF
TRBJ1-5,.,TRBV4-1,.,TGCGCCAGCAGCCAAGACGGACATAGCAATCAGCCCCAGCATTTT,CASSQDGHSNQPQHF
TRBJ2-3,.,TRBV5-1,.,TGCGCCACCCAGGGGGGGAGCCCAGATACGCAGTATTTT,CATQGGSPDTQYF
TRBJ2-1,.,TRBV18,once,TGTGCCAGCTCACGACCCTCGGGTTCCTACAATGAGCAGTTCTTC,CASSRPSGSYNEQFF
TRBJ2-5,TRBD1,TRBV18,.,TGTGCCAGCTCACCACCGACAGGGCGGGAGACCCAGTACTTC,CASSPPTGRETQYF
TRBJ2-1,TRBD2,TRBV5-1,.,TGCGCCAGCAGCGCCTCTAGCGGGGGGGCCGACTACAATGAGCAGTTCTTC,CASSASSGGADYNEQFF
TRBJ1-1,.,TRBV19,.,TGTGCCAGTAGTAAAAGGGGGGGCACTGAAGCTTTCTTT,CASSKRGGTEAFF
TRBJ1-1,.,TRBV5-4,once,TGTGCCAGCAGCTTGGCCGCGGGGATCGCTGAAGCTTTCTTT,CASSLAAGIAEAFF
TRBJ1-1,TRBD1,TRBV5-1,.,TGCGCCAGCAGGGAACAGGGGGCGGTGGGCACTGAAGCTTTCTTT,CASREQGAVGTEAFF
TRBJ2-7,TRBD2,TRBV7-2,.,TGTGCCAGCAGCTTTGGCCTAGGGTTGGCGGGGGGTAACGAGCAGTACTTC,CASSFGLGLAGGNEQYF
TRBJ1-5,TRBD1,TRBV28,.,TGTGCCAGCAGTTTTGGGGGGACAGTTCAGCCCCAGCATTTT,CASSFGGTVQPQHF
TRBJ2-7,.,TRBV19,.,TGTGCCAGTAGTATAGCGGGGATTGCCTACGAGCAGTACTTC,CASSIAGIAYEQYF
TRBJ2-4,TRBD1,TRBV19,.,TGTGCCAGTAGTATCCAGGGGGCTGGAAACATTCAGTACTTC,CASSIQGAGNIQYF
TRBJ2-5,TRBD2,TRBV29-1,.,TGCAGCGTTGAGGTACAGAAGAGGCGGGGGGGCCGAGAGACCCAGTACTTC,CSVEVQKRRGGRETQYF
TRBJ2-7,.,TRBV28,few,TGTGCCAGCAGTTTTCCTGCGGGTGTCTCCTACGAGCAGTACTTC,CASSFPAGVSYEQYF
TRBJ1-5,.,TRBV7-3,.,TGTGCCAGCAGCAGTAATAATGGTCAGCCCCAGCATTTT,CASSSNNGQPQHF
TRBJ1-1,.,TRBV5-1,few,TGCGCCAGCAGCTGGGACGACCGTACTGAAGCTTTCTTT,CASSWDDRTEAFF
TRBJ1-5,.,TRBV12-5,.,TGTGCTAGTGGTTTCTTGGGAAAATCTAGCAATCAGCCCCAGCATTTT,CASGFLGKSSNQPQHF
TRBJ2-7,TRBD1,TRBV6-5,.,TGTGCCAGCAGTTACTGGGGGACAGGGGGGCAGGAGCAGTACTTC,CASSYWGTGGQEQYF
TRBJ1-1,TRBD1,TRBV7-8,.,TGTGCCAGCAGCCCGGGGGGCGGACAGGGTGTATCGCGCACTGAAGCTTTCTTT,CASSPGGGQGVSRTEAFF
TRBJ2-3,.,TRBV9,.,TGTGCCAGCAGCGTAGAGTCGAGGCACACAGATACGCAGTATTTT,CASSVESRHTDTQYF
TRBJ2-5,.,TRBV2,.,TGTGCCAGCAGTAGCAGGGAAGAGACCCAGTACTTC,CASSSREETQYF
TRBJ1-6,.,TRBV5-1,.,TGCGCCAGCAGCTTGGATGGGCCTCGGGCAGATTCACCCCTCCACTTT,CASSLDGPRADSPLHF